The sequence of this T cell receptor beta chain was determined in a study of control samples from healthy donors and cancer patients. Assay used: immunoSEQ multiplex PCR; TCRdb lists only in-frame clones, some missing. The sample includes tens of thousands of clones, around 86% of them seen just once. CDR3 length equals 12 residues. CDR1 is MGHDK, CDR2 SYGVNS, per germline. The ends were cut back, 8 bases at V and 1 base at J, with 9 bases in the middle. The V call is TRBV25-1, the J call TRBJ2-7; D remains ambiguous. The sample was PBMCs. This TCR was recovered from a woman in her 40s with lung cancer. This chain's CDR3 is CASGRNSYEQYF. The CDR3 coding sequence is TGTGCCAGCGGCAGGAATTCCTACGAGCAGTACTTC.